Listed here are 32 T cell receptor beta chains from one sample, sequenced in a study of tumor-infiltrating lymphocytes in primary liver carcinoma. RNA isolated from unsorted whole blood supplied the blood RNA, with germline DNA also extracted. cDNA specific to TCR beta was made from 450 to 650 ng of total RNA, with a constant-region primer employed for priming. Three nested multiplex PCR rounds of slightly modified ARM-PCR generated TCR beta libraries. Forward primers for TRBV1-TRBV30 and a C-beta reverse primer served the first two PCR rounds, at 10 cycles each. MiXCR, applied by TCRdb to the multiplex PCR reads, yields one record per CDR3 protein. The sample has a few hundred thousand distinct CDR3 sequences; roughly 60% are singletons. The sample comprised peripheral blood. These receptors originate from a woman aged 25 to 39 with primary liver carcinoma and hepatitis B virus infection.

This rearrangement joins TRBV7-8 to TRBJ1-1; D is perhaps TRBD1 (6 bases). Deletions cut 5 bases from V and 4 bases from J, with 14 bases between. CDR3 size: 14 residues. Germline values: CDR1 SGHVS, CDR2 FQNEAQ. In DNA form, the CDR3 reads TGTGCCAGCAGCCGGAGGGGGGGCTTCACTGAAGCTTTCTTT. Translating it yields CASSRRGGFTEAFF.

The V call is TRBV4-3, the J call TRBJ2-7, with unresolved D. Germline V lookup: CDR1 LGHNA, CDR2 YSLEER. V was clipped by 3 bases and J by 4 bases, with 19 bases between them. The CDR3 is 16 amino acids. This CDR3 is CASSHAANSRSYEQYF. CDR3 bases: TGCGCCAGCAGCCACGCCGCGAATAGCAGGAGTTACGAGCAGTACTTC.

This chain's CDR3 is CASSGVAGFYNEQFF. The CDR3 coding sequence is TGTGCCAGCAGCGGGGTGGCAGGGTTCTACAATGAGCAGTTCTTC. This chain links TRBV21-1 with TRBJ2-1; the table's TRBD1 call for D was not verified on the DNA. TRBV21-1 has pseudogene status. The CDR3 covers 15 residues.

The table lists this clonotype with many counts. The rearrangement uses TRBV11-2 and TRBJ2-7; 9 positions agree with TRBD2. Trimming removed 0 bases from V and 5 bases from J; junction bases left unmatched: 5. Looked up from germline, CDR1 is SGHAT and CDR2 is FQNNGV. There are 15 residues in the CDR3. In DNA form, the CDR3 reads TGTGCCAGCAGCTTAGATGTTAGCGGGAGTAACGAGCAGTACTTC. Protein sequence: CASSLDVSGSNEQYF. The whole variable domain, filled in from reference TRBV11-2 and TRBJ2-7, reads EAGVAQSPRYKIIEKRQSVAFWCNPISGHATLYWYQQILGQGPKLLIQFQNNGVVDDSQLPKDRFSAERLKGVDSTLKIQPAKLEDSAVYLCASSLDVSGSNEQYFGPGTRLTVT.

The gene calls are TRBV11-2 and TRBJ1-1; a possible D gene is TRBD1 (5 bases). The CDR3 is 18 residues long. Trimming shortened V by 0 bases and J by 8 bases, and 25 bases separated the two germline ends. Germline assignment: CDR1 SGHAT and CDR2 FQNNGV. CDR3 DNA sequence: TGTGCCAGCAGCTTAGATAAATGGGGGGAGCCACTTGGCACAGAAGCTTTCTTT. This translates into CASSLDKWGEPLGTEAFF.

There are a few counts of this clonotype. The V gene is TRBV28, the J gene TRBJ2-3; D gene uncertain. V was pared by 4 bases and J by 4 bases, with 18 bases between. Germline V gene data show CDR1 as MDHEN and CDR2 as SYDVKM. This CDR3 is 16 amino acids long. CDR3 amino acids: CASSYRRRRAADTQYF. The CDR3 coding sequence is TGTGCCAGCAGTTATCGCAGGAGAAGGGCAGCAGATACGCAGTATTTT.

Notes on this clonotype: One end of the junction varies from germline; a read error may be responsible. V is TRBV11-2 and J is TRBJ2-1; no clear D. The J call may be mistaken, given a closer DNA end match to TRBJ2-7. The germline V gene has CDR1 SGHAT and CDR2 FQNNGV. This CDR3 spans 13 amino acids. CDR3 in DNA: TGTACCAGCAGTTTATCGGTTACGAATGAGCAGTACTTC. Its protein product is CTSSLSVTNEQYF.

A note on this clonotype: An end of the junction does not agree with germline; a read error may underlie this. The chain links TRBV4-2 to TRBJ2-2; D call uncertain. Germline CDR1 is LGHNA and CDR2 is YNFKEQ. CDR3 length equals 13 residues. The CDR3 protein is CVSSQGHTGELFF. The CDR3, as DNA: TGTGTCAGCAGCCAAGGCCACACCGGAGAGCTGTTTTTT.

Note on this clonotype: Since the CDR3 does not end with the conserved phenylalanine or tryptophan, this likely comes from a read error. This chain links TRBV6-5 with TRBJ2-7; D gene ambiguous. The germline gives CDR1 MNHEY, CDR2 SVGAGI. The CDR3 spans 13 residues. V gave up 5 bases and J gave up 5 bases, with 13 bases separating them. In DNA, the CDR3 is TGTGCCAGCAGTAAACCCGGAACAGACGAGCAGTACCTC. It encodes CASSKPGTDEQYL.

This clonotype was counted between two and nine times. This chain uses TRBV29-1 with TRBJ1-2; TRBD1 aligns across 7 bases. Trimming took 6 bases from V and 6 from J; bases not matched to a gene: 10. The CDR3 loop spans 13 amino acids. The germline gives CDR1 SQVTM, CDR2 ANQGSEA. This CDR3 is CSVQRGLSHGYTF. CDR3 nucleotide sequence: TGCAGCGTCCAGAGGGGGCTGAGCCATGGCTACACCTTC.

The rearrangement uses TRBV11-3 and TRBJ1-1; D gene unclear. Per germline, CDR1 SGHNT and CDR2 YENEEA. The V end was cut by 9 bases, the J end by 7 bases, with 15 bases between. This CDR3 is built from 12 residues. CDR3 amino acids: CARSESYIEAFF. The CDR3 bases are TGTGCCAGAAGTGAATCTTACATTGAAGCTTTCTTT.

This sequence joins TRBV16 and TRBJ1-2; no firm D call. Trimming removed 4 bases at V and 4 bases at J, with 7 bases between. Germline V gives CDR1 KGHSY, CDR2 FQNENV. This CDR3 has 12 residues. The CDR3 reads CASSPQVYGYTF. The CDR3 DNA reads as TGTGCCAGCAGCCCTCAGGTCTATGGCTACACCTTC.

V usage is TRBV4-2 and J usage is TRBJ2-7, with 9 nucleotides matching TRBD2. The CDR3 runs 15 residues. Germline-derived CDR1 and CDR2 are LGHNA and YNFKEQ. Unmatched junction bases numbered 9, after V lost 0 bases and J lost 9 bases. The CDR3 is CASSQDTSGSLGQYF. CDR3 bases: TGTGCCAGCAGCCAAGATACTAGCGGGTCCCTCGGGCAGTACTTC.

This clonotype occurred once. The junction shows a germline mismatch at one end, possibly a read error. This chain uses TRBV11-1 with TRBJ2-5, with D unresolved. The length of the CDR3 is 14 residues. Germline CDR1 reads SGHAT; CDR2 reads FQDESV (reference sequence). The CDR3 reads CASSSRLFEETQHF. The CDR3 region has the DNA TGTGCCAGCAGCTCTCGACTGTTCGAAGAGACCCAGCACTTC.

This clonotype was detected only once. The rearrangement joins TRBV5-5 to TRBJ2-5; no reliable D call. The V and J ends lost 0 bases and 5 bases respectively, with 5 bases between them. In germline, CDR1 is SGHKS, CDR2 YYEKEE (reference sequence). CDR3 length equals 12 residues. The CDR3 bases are TGTGCCAGCAGCTTGGCCGATGAGACCCAGTACTTC. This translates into CASSLADETQYF.

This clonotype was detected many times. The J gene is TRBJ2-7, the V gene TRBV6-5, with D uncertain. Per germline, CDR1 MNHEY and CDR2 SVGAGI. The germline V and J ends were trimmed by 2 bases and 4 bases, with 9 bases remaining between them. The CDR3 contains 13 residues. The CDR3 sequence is CASSYLDGYEQYF. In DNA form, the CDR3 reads TGTGCCAGCAGTTACCTAGACGGATACGAGCAGTACTTC.

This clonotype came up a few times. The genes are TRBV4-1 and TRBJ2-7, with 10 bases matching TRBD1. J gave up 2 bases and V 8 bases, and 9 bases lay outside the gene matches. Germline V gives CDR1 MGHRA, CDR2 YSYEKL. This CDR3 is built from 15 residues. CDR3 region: CASRGVGTGAYEQYF. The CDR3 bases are TGCGCCAGCCGTGGGGTGGGGACAGGGGCCTACGAGCAGTACTTC.

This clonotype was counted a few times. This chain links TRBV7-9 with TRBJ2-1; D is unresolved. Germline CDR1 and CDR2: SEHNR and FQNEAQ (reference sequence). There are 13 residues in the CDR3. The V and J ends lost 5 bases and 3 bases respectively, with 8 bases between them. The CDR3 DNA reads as TGTGCCAGCAGCGTCGACCACTACAATGAGCAGTTCTTC. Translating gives CASSVDHYNEQFF.

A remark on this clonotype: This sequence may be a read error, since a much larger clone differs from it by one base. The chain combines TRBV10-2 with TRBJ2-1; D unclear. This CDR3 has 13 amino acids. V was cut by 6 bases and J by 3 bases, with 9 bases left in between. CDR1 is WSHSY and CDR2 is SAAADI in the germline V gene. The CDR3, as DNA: TGCGCCAGCAGCAGGATAGACTACAATGAGCAGTTCTTC. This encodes CASSRIDYNEQFF.

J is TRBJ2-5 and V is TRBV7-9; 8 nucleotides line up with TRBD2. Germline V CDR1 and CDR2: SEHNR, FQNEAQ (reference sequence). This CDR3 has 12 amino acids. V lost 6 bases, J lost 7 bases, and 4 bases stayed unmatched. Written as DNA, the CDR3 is TGTGCCAGCAGACCCGGGGGGGGGACCCAGTACTTC. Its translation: CASRPGGGTQYF.

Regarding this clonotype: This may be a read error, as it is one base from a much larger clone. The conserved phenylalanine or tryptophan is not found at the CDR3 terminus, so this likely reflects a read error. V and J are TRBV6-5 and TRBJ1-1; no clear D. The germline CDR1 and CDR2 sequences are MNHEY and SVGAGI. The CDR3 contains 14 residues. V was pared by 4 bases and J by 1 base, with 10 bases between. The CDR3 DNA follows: TGTGCCAGCAGTTCCCGGGCAGGGAACACTGAAGCTTTCTCT. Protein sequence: CASSSRAGNTEAFS.

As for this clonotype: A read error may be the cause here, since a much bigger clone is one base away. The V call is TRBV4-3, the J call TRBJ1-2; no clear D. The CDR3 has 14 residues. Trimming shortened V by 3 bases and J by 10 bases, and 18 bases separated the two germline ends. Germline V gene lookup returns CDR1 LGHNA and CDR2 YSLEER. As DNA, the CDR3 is TGCGCCAGCAGCCACCGAGGAACCGTGTTTGACTACACCTTC. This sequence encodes CASSHRGTVFDYTF.

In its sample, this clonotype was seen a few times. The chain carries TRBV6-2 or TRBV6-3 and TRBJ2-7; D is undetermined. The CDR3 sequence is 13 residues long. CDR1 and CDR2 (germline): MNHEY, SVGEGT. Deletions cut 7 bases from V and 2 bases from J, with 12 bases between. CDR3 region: CASNGRSPYEQYF. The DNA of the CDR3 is TGTGCCAGCAACGGACGGAGCCCCTACGAGCAGTACTTC.

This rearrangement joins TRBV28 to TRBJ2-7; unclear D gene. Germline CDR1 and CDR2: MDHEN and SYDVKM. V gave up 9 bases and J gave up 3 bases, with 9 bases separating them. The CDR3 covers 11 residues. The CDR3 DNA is TGTGCCAGGACCTCGTTCTACGAGCAGTACTTC. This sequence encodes CARTSFYEQYF.

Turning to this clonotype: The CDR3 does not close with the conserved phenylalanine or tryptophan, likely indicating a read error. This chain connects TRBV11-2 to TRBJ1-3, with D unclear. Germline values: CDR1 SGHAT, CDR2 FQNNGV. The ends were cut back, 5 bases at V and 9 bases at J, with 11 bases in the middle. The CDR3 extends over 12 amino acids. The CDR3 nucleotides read TGTGCCAGCAGCCCGACCCCAAGCACCATATATTTG. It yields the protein CASSPTPSTIYL.

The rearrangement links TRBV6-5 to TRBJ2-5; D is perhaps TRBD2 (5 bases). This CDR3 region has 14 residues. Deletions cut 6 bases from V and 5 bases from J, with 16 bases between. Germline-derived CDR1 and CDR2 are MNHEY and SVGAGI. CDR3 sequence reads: CASRAIKGGETQYF. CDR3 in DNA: TGTGCCAGCAGGGCAATCAAGGGCGGGGAGACCCAGTACTTC.

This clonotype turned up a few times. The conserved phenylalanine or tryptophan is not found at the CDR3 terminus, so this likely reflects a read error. The CDR3 protein is CASSSDSAPYEQYS. For the CDR3, the DNA is TGTGCCAGCAGCTCGGACAGTGCACCGTACGAGCAGTACTCC. The rearrangement uses TRBV5-4 and TRBJ2-7, with a tentative D call TRBD1 (6 bases). V was shortened by 3 bases and J by 4 bases, with 14 bases between the two germline ends. The V gene's germline CDR1 is SGHNT and CDR2 YYREEE (reference sequence). The CDR3 runs to 14 residues.

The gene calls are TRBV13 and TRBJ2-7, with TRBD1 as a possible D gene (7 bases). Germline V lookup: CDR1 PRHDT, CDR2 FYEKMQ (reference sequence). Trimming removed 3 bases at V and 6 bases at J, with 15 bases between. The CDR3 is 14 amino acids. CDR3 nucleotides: TGTGCCAGCAGCTTCAGACAGGGACTGTCCGAGCAGTACTTC. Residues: CASSFRQGLSEQYF.

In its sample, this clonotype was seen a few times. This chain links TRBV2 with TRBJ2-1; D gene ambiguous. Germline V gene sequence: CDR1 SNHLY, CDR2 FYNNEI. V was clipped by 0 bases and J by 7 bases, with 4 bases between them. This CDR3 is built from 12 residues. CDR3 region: CASSEARNEQFF. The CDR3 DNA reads TGTGCCAGCAGTGAAGCTCGGAATGAGCAGTTCTTC.

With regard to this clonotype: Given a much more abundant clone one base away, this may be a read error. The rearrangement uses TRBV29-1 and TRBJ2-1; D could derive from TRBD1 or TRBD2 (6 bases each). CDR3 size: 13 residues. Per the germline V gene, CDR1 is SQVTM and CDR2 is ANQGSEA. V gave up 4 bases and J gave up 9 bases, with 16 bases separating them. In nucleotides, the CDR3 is TGCAGCGTTGGCTGGGGGGCAGGTAGTGAGCAGTTCTTC. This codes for CSVGWGAGSEQFF.

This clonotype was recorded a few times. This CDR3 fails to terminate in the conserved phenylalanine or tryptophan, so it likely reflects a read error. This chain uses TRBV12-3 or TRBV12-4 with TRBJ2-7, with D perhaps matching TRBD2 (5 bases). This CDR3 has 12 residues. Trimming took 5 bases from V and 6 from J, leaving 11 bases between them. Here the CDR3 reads CASSKTRTEQYL. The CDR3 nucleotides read TGTGCCAGCAGTAAAACTAGGACCGAGCAGTACTTA.

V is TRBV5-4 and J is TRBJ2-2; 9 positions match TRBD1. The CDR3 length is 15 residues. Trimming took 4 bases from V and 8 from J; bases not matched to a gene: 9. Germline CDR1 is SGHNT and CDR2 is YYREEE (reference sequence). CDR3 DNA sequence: TGTGCCAGCAGCCTCTTCACAGGGGGCTCAGGGGAGCTGTTTTTT. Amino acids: CASSLFTGGSGELFF.